These T cell receptor beta chains were read from a single sample in a study of breast tumors, draining lymph nodes, adjacent tissues. TCRdb analysed the multiplex PCR reads with MiXCR anew, one entry per CDR3 protein. The profile shows about 140,000 distinct CDR3 sequences, 32% of them singletons. The sequenced sample was axillary lymph node tissue. The source is a female donor with breast cancer. Some clones in this sample may be carry-over from other donors' samples. Both conserved end residues are part of each CDR3. D genes are given only for firm matches. Clone size, where shown, is once, few, many, or a class for clones that have expanded.

NA	TRBV7-8	TRBJ1-2	many	TGTGCCAGCAGCCGAGAAGAAAACTATGGCTACACCTTC	CASSREENYGYTF
TRBD1	TRBV7-3	TRBJ2-2	many	TGTGCCAGCAGCCCAAACAGGGGCGGCACCGGGGAGCTGTTTTTT	CASSPNRGGTGELFF
NA	TRBV11-2	TRBJ1-2	many	TGTGCCAGCAGCTTGAGGGAGGGCTCCACCTTC	CASSLREGSTF
TRBD1	TRBV24-1	TRBJ2-5	NA	TGTGCCAGCAGTGGGACAGGGGGCATAGGCAATCAGCCCCAGTACTTC	CASSGTGGIGNQPQYF
TRBD2	TRBV3-1	TRBJ2-3	many	TGTGCCAGCAGCCAACAAAGCGGGGCAGATACGCAGTATTTT	CASSQQSGADTQYF
NA	TRBV19	TRBJ2-6	NA	TGTGCCAGTACTATACAAGGGGCCAACGTCCTGACTTTC	CASTIQGANVLTF
NA	TRBV11-2	TRBJ2-3	NA	TGTGCCAGCAGCTTAGGAAACACCGGGGGTCGTACGCAGTATTTT	CASSLGNTGGRTQYF
NA	TRBV11-2	TRBJ2-5	many	TGTGCCAGCAGCAAAGGGGGGGGAGGAGAGACCCAGTACTTC	CASSKGGGGETQYF
NA	TRBV5-4	TRBJ1-1	NA	TGTGCCAGCAGCTTGGGGGTGAAGGGGGAAGCTTTCTTT	CASSLGVKGEAFF
TRBD1	TRBV19	TRBJ2-2	many	TGTGCCAGTAGTATCCGGACAGGGGTCCGGGGCGGGGAGCTGTTTTTT	CASSIRTGVRGGELFF